These 25 T cell receptor beta chains came from one sample sequenced in a study of T cells after yellow fever vaccination. TCRdb itself ran the 5' RACE reads through MiXCR, one entry per CDR3 protein. The profile shows some 350,000 distinct CDR3 sequences, 3% to 4.5% of them singletons. The sample consisted of PBMCs, taken 5 days after the yellow fever booster vaccination. The source of these receptors is a man between 18 and 35 years old who received the YFV17D yellow fever vaccine.

In this sample, this clonotype turned up a few times. The V and J genes are TRBV6-1 and TRBJ2-7; D possibly uses TRBD1 or TRBD2 (5 bases each). Trimming took off 6 bases at V and 2 bases at J, with 11 bases between the two ends. CDR3 length equals 13 residues. Germline V gives CDR1 MNHNS, CDR2 SASEGT. In nucleotides, the CDR3 is TGTGCCAGCAGAGGGGACCCTCCCTACGAGCAGTACGTC. Translating it yields CASRGDPPYEQYV.

This clonotype was seen repeatedly, ten times or more. This chain connects TRBV20-1 to TRBJ2-5; TRBD2 agrees at 7 bases. Germline trimming cut 6 bases from V and 5 bases from J; bases unmatched to any gene: 12. This CDR3 region has 14 residues. CDR1 and CDR2 from the germline V gene are DFQATT and SNEGSKA (reference sequence). DNA of the CDR3: TGCAGTGCCCCCGCGATCGGGGGGTGGGAGACCCAGTACTTC. Amino acids: CSAPAIGGWETQYF.

This clonotype was seen repeatedly, ten times or more. The rearrangement uses TRBV6-4 and TRBJ2-3; D is perhaps TRBD1 or TRBD2 (5 bases each). Germline CDR1 MRHNA, CDR2 SNTAGT. The ends were cut back, 2 bases at V and 1 base at J, with 7 bases in the middle. The CDR3 extends over 14 amino acids. CDR3 region: CASSDVGGTDTQYF. The CDR3 DNA follows: TGTGCCAGCAGTGACGTGGGGGGCACAGATACGCAGTATTTT.

This clonotype was counted at least ten times. The chain uses TRBV20-1 and TRBJ1-1; tentatively, D is TRBD1 (6 bases). Germline loops: CDR1 DFQATT, CDR2 SNEGSKA (reference sequence). The V gene lost 4 bases and the J gene lost 1 base, with 13 bases spanning the gap. The CDR3 runs 14 residues. The CDR3 spells CSAIRQDTNTEAFF. The CDR3 bases are TGCAGTGCTATCAGACAGGACACGAACACTGAAGCTTTCTTT.

The sample holds many counts of this clonotype. The chain recombines TRBV20-1 with TRBJ2-7; tentatively, D is TRBD1 or TRBD2 (6 bases each). The CDR3 is made up of 12 amino acids. V was trimmed by 3 bases and J by 4 bases, leaving 10 bases between them. Germline loops: CDR1 DFQATT, CDR2 SNEGSKA (reference sequence). The CDR3, as DNA: TGCAGTGCTAGCCAGGGGAGGTACGAGCAGTACTTC. It translates to CSASQGRYEQYF.

This clonotype has at least ten counts. The V gene is TRBV12-3 or TRBV12-4, the J gene TRBJ1-5; weak D call: TRBD1 (6 bases). The ends were cut back, 5 bases at V and 5 bases at J, with 13 bases in the middle. This CDR3 spans 14 amino acids. CDR3 region: CASSGSDRHQPQHF. The CDR3 region has the DNA TGTGCCAGCAGTGGCTCGGACAGACATCAGCCCCAGCATTTT.

The table lists this clonotype with a few counts. The genes are TRBV13 and TRBJ1-3, with D hard to call. The length of the CDR3 is 15 residues. Deletions cut 0 bases from V and 4 bases from J, with 10 bases between. Germline loops: CDR1 PRHDT, CDR2 FYEKMQ (reference sequence). The CDR3 is CASSLGRGRGNTIYF. The CDR3 DNA sequence: TGTGCCAGCAGCTTAGGGCGAGGACGCGGAAACACCATATATTTT. The variable domain in full, completed from reference TRBV13 and TRBJ1-3, reads AAGVIQSPRHLIKEKRETATLKCYPIPRHDTVYWYQQGPGQDPQFLISFYEKMQSDKGSIPDRFSAQQFSDYHSELNMSSLELGDSALYFCASSLGRGRGNTIYFGEGSWLTVV.

The rearrangement uses TRBV6-1 and TRBJ2-1; D is possibly TRBD1 (5 bases). Per the germline V gene, CDR1 is MNHNS and CDR2 is SASEGT. This CDR3 has 15 residues. Deletions cut 4 bases from V and 0 bases from J, with 10 bases between. The CDR3 loop is CASSARQSSYNEQFF. The CDR3 region has the DNA TGTGCCAGCAGTGCCCGACAGAGCTCCTACAATGAGCAGTTCTTC.

This clonotype has at least ten counts. The V and J genes are TRBV4-3 and TRBJ2-1; D might be TRBD2 (5 bases). Germline V gene data show CDR1 as LGHNA and CDR2 as YSLEER. CDR3 length: 14 amino acids. Trimming stripped 4 bases from V and 8 bases from J, with 15 bases between. CDR3 protein: CASSPDSAEHEQFF. CDR3 nucleotide sequence: TGCGCCAGCAGCCCCGACTCAGCGGAACATGAGCAGTTCTTC.

The chain recombines TRBV27 with TRBJ1-1; D ambiguous. The germline V and J ends were trimmed by 3 bases and 6 bases, with 14 bases remaining between them. CDR1 MNHEY and CDR2 SMNVEV come from the germline V gene (reference sequence). The CDR3 is 14 amino acids. The CDR3 is CASSFGVRSAEAFF. In nucleotides, the CDR3 is TGTGCCAGCAGTTTTGGGGTCAGGTCCGCTGAAGCTTTCTTT.

The J gene is TRBJ1-4, the V gene TRBV4-1; TRBD1 matches 7 bases. The CDR3 consists of 15 residues. The V and J ends lost 2 bases and 7 bases, in that order; junction bases with no gene match: 7. Germline V gene lookup returns CDR1 MGHRA and CDR2 YSYEKL. CDR3 coding DNA: TGCGCCAGCAGCCAACGGACAGGAGGATTTGAAAAACTGTTTTTT. Its translation: CASSQRTGGFEKLFF.

For the CDR3, the DNA is TGTGCCAACAGCGTGGGGTATCTAGCGAACACCGGGGAGCTGTTTTTT. Its protein is CANSVGYLANTGELFF. V usage is TRBV6-1 and J usage is TRBJ2-2; no firm D call. CDR1 and CDR2 (germline): MNHNS, SASEGT. V lost 10 bases to trimming and J lost 0 bases, with 18 bases between them. The CDR3 is 16 residues long.

This chain joins TRBV12-3 or TRBV12-4 and TRBJ2-3; D is perhaps TRBD2 (6 bases). Trimming cost V 2 bases and J 0 bases, with 21 bases left between them. This CDR3 is built from 19 residues. The CDR3 is CASSLPRDFLEKSTDTQYF. Written as DNA, the CDR3 is TGTGCCAGCAGTTTACCCCGGGACTTCCTCGAAAAAAGCACAGATACGCAGTATTTT.

This clonotype was seen a few times. This rearrangement joins TRBV24-1 to TRBJ2-3, with 7 bases identical to TRBD1. Germline lookup yields CDR1 KGHDR and CDR2 SFDVKD. The CDR3 is made up of 14 amino acids. The V and J ends lost 4 bases and 5 bases, in that order; junction bases with no gene match: 5. CDR3 residues: CATSDGTARDTQYF. The CDR3 coding sequence is TGTGCCACCAGTGACGGGACAGCCCGAGATACGCAGTATTTT.

This clonotype turned up a few times. Given a much more abundant clone one base away, this may be a read error. This rearrangement joins TRBV6-1 to TRBJ2-1; the D is unclear. The CDR3 is made up of 11 amino acids. CDR1 MNHNS and CDR2 SASEGT come from the germline V gene. Trimming took off 2 bases at V and 5 bases at J, with 1 base between the two ends. The CDR3 DNA sequence: TGTGCCAGCAGTGAAAACAATGAGCAGTTCTTC. As protein: CASSENNEQFF.

This clonotype has just a few counts. The chain combines TRBV12-3 or TRBV12-4 with TRBJ2-5, with D perhaps being TRBD1 or TRBD2 (5 bases each). V shed 3 bases and J shed 7 bases, with 15 bases lying between them. The CDR3 has 14 residues. The CDR3 protein is CASSLAGSSGTQYF. The CDR3 coding sequence is TGTGCCAGCAGTTTGGCAGGGAGTTCAGGGACCCAGTACTTC.

This clonotype was seen many times. The V and J genes are TRBV7-2 and TRBJ1-2; 10 bases match TRBD1. Trimming removed 4 bases from V and 4 bases from J; junction bases left unmatched: 6. The CDR3 runs 15 residues. Per the germline V gene, CDR1 is SGHTA and CDR2 is FQGNSA. The CDR3 coding sequence is TGTGCCAGCAGCTCTCAGACAGGGGGCTTCTATGGCTACACCTTC. Amino acids: CASSSQTGGFYGYTF.

In this sample, this clonotype turned up a few times. This chain joins TRBV6-6 and TRBJ2-7; 10 bases fit TRBD1. CDR1 is MNHNY and CDR2 is SVGAGI in the germline V gene (reference sequence). This CDR3 contains 13 residues. V shed 8 bases and J 4 bases; nucleotides not matched to a gene: 5. The CDR3 DNA is TGTGCCAGCCGCCGGGACAGGGGTTACGAGCAGTACGTC. It specifies CASRRDRGYEQYV.

This clonotype has just a few counts. The chain recombines TRBV12-3 or TRBV12-4 with TRBJ1-2; D remains ambiguous. Trimming pared 6 bases from V and 1 base from J, leaving 12 bases between. This CDR3 is built from 14 residues. In DNA, the CDR3 is TGTGCCAGCAGCCCGCTTACGGATAACTATGGCTACACCTTC. Amino acids: CASSPLTDNYGYTF.

This rearrangement joins TRBV5-6 to TRBJ1-1; possible D gene TRBD1, 6 bases. Trimming took off 0 bases at V and 7 bases at J, with 16 bases between the two ends. The CDR3 is made up of 15 amino acids. The germline CDR1 and CDR2 sequences are SGHDT and YYEEEE. The CDR3 region is CASSLAWEGDYEAFF. CDR3 DNA sequence: TGTGCCAGCAGCTTGGCCTGGGAGGGGGACTATGAAGCTTTCTTT.

This clonotype was recorded many times. V usage is TRBV12-3 or TRBV12-4 and J usage is TRBJ2-3; tentative D call: TRBD2 (5 bases). The V end lost 8 bases, the J end lost 4 bases, and 16 bases lay between the germline ends. This CDR3 region has 14 residues. The CDR3 region has the DNA TGTGCCAGCCATACTAGAGCTCAATCAGATACGCAGTATTTT. This gives the protein CASHTRAQSDTQYF.

In this sample, this clonotype turned up many times. The V call is TRBV20-1, the J call TRBJ2-1, with 7 bases matching TRBD2. The V and J ends lost 6 bases and 6 bases, in that order; junction bases with no gene match: 14. This CDR3 region has 15 residues. In germline, CDR1 is DFQATT, CDR2 SNEGSKA (reference sequence). CDR3 nucleotides: TGCAGTGCAACAAGCGGACTAGAAGTCGCCAATGAGCAGTTCTTC. Its protein is CSATSGLEVANEQFF.

This rearrangement joins TRBV11-2 to TRBJ1-2; D call uncertain. The CDR3 is 13 residues long. V shed 5 bases and J shed 7 bases, with 14 bases lying between them. CDR1 SGHAT and CDR2 FQNNGV come from the germline V gene. CDR3 coding DNA: TGTGCCAGCAGCCCGGGAGTGCCGTTTGGCTACACCTTC. Translated, it gives CASSPGVPFGYTF.

At least ten counts were recorded for this clonotype. The genes are TRBV18 and TRBJ2-7; TRBD2 aligns across 9 bases. The CDR3 spans 16 residues. Germline lookup yields CDR1 KGHSH and CDR2 LQKENI. The trim removed 3 bases at V and 5 bases at J, leaving 11 bases unmatched. Written as DNA, the CDR3 is TGTGCCAGCTCACCTTCCCTAGCGGGGATTAAGAACGAGCAGTACTTC. This sequence encodes CASSPSLAGIKNEQYF.

This clonotype has more than one count but fewer than ten. The chain couples TRBV7-9 to TRBJ2-5, with 8 bases lining up with TRBD2. The V segment lost 6 bases and the J segment 7 bases; nucleotides outside the gene matches: 16. Germline assignment: CDR1 SEHNR and CDR2 FQNEAQ (reference sequence). The CDR3 is 16 amino acids. CDR3 residues: CASSSTGTSPAATQYF. The CDR3 region has the DNA TGTGCCAGCAGTTCTACAGGGACTAGTCCCGCGGCGACCCAGTACTTC.